The rows below give T cell receptor beta chains drawn from one sample of a study of T-cell memory formation after mild COVID-19. TCRdb analysed the 5' RACE reads with MiXCR anew, one entry per CDR3 protein. The data hold 250,000 to 300,000 distinct CDR3 sequences, with 15% to 20% observed a single time. The specimen was PBMCs or a T cell subset sorted from them (not recorded which). Source of these receptors: a man aged 18 to 29 who had mild COVID-19 (a few samples of this study predate the infection). Cell type and time point are not known. Both conserved end residues are part of each CDR3. Fields, in order: clone size, D gene, J gene, V gene, CDR3 DNA, CDR3 protein. The D gene is left open where the match is weak. Rows may omit the clone size; those that give it use once, few, many or a size class.

>few|NA|TRBJ2-7|TRBV7-9
TGTGCCAGCAGCTTAGGCCCAGTGCCGGGCGAGCAGTACTTC
CASSLGPVPGEQYF
>NA|NA|TRBJ1-1|TRBV7-2
TGTGCCAGCAGAGGGGGGGGGAACACTGAAGCTTTCTTT
CASRGGGNTEAFF
>few|NA|TRBJ1-2|TRBV4-1
TGCGCCAGCAGCCAATTCGGGGCACAGAACTATGGCTACACCTTC
CASSQFGAQNYGYTF
>few|TRBD1|TRBJ1-5|TRBV6-1
TGTGCCAGCAGTGAACCTTCGGCCGGGACAGGGGGCCAGCCCCAGCATTTT
CASSEPSAGTGGQPQHF
>few|TRBD1|TRBJ1-6|TRBV10-3
TGTGCCATCAGGGGGGACAGGGGAGATTCACCCCTCCACTTT
CAIRGDRGDSPLHF
>many|TRBD2|TRBJ2-5|TRBV7-2
TGTGCCAGCAGCTTATGGCTAGCGGGGGGAGAGACCCAGTACTTC
CASSLWLAGGETQYF
>few|TRBD1|TRBJ2-1|TRBV20-1
TGCAGTGCGTCGGGACAGGGGAAAAACAATGAGCAGTTCTTC
CSASGQGKNNEQFF
>few|NA|TRBJ1-1|TRBV13
TGTGCCAGCAGCTTATGGGGGGATGAAGCTTTCTTT
CASSLWGDEAFF
>NA|NA|TRBJ2-6|TRBV12-5
TGTGCTAGTGGTTCAGGGCCCGGGGCCAACGTCCTGAGTTTC
CASGSGPGANVLSF
>NA|TRBD2|TRBJ2-3|TRBV5-1
TGCGCCAGCAAGGAACTAGCGGCGGCAGATACGCAGTATTTT
CASKELAAADTQYF
>few|NA|TRBJ2-2|TRBV4-2
TGTGCCAGCAGCCAAGGGGTCGGGACTGGGAATGCCGGGGAGCTGTTTTTT
CASSQGVGTGNAGELFF
>few|NA|TRBJ2-1|TRBV14
TGTGCCAGCAGCCAAGAATATTGGGGGACCGACAATGAGCAGTTCTTC
CASSQEYWGTDNEQFF
>NA|TRBD2|TRBJ2-5|TRBV7-8
TGTGCCAGCAACTTCGGGCCTAGCGGGCTCCAAGAGACCCAGTACTTC
CASNFGPSGLQETQYF
>few|NA|TRBJ2-6|TRBV10-3
TGTGCCATCAGCGACCCGCGTGGGGGCAGGGCCAACGTCCTGACTTTC
CAISDPRGGRANVLTF
>few|TRBD2|TRBJ2-4|TRBV4-3
TGCGCCAGCAGCCAAGATCGGGGAGGGTGGGACATTCAGTACTTC
CASSQDRGGWDIQYF
>NA|NA|TRBJ1-4|TRBV7-9
TGTGCCAGCAGCTTAGTCCCTACCGAAAAACTGTTTTTT
CASSLVPTEKLFF
>NA|NA|TRBJ2-2|TRBV29-1
TGCAGCGTTACAAGCCCGGGCGGGGAGCTGTTTTTT
CSVTSPGGELFF
>few|NA|TRBJ1-3|TRBV13
TGTGCCAGCAGCTTATCGGAGGAGGCTGGAAACACCATATATTTT
CASSLSEEAGNTIYF
>NA|TRBD2|TRBJ2-3|TRBV29-1
TGCAGCGGCCTAGCGGGGGGAGATACGCAGTATTTT
CSGLAGGDTQYF
>many|TRBD1|TRBJ2-7|TRBV6-5
TGTGCCAGCGGGGGACAGGTCGAGCAGTACTTC
CASGGQVEQYF
>few|NA|TRBJ2-3|TRBV20-1
TGCAGTGCTATCGAAGGACCGAACAGTGCTAGCACAGATACGCAGTATTTT
CSAIEGPNSASTDTQYF
>NA|NA|TRBJ1-2|TRBV27
TGTGCCAGCAGTTTAGAGGGCAGACCAGTCGGAGGCTACACCTTC
CASSLEGRPVGGYTF
>NA|TRBD1|TRBJ2-7|TRBV20-1
TGCAGTGCTAGAGACCTTCTGGCAGGGGACAGGTACGAGCAGTACTTC
CSARDLLAGDRYEQYF
>NA|TRBD1|TRBJ1-1|TRBV2
TGTGCCAGCGGGGGGGACAGGAACACTGAAGCTTTCTTT
CASGGDRNTEAFF
>many|NA|TRBJ1-5|TRBV18
TGTGCCAGCTCACCCCCTAACAAGGGGGATCAGCCCCAGCATTTT
CASSPPNKGDQPQHF
>few|NA|TRBJ2-1|TRBV24-1
TGTGCCACCAGTGATTTGCAACGGGGCTCCTACAATGAGCAGTTCTTC
CATSDLQRGSYNEQFF
>few|TRBD2|TRBJ2-1|TRBV6-5
TGTGCCAGCAGTTACTCGGGACTAGCGAACAATGAGCAGTTCTTC
CASSYSGLANNEQFF
>once|TRBD1|TRBJ2-2|TRBV2
TGTGCCAGCAGGGACAGGGCTCTCGGGGAGCTGTTTTTT
CASRDRALGELFF
>NA|TRBD1|TRBJ2-5|TRBV5-1
TGCGCCAGCACCCCCAGGGGGCCAGTCGAAGAGACCCAGTACTTC
CASTPRGPVEETQYF
>few|TRBD2|TRBJ2-1|TRBV5-1
TGCGCCAGCAGCTTGGGGGACTACAATCGCAATGAGCAGTTCTTC
CASSLGDYNRNEQFF
>few|NA|TRBJ2-5|TRBV4-2
TGTGCCAGCAGCCCCCAGCCGCAAGGGGGGCCGGTTCGAGAGACCCAGTACTTC
CASSPQPQGGPVRETQYF
>many|NA|TRBJ1-2|TRBV4-3
TGCGCCAGCAGCCTAAGATGGGGCGCGTATGGCTACACCTTC
CASSLRWGAYGYTF
>NA|NA|TRBJ2-7|TRBV12-5
TGTGCTAGTGGTTTCTCAGCCGCGTTGGGGCAGTACTTC
CASGFSAALGQYF
>few|NA|TRBJ2-7|TRBV29-1
TGCAGCGTTGGGGGGGGCCACGAGCAGTACTTC
CSVGGGHEQYF
>NA|NA|TRBJ2-2|TRBV4-1
TGCGCCAGCAGCCCCGCAGGGGCGTTGAACACCGGGGAGCTGTTTTTT
CASSPAGALNTGELFF
>few|NA|TRBJ1-1|TRBV3-1
TGTGCCAGCAGCCAAGGTCCCCTGACTGAAGCTTTCTTT
CASSQGPLTEAFF
>few|NA|TRBJ1-5|TRBV18
TGTGCCAGCTCACTACAGGGAGTGAGTCAGCCCCAGCATTTT
CASSLQGVSQPQHF
>many|TRBD2|TRBJ2-5|TRBV5-6
TGTGCCAGCAGCCTCCGACTAGCGGGTCAAGAGACCCAGTACTTC
CASSLRLAGQETQYF
>few|NA|TRBJ2-7|TRBV18
TGTGCCAGCTCACCGTCCGTTGACTACGAGCAGTACTTC
CASSPSVDYEQYF
>few|TRBD2|TRBJ2-3|TRBV4-1
TGCGCCAGCAGCCAAGAAGGGACTAGCGGGGGGAACACAGATACGCAGTATTTT
CASSQEGTSGGNTDTQYF
>few|TRBD2|TRBJ2-5|TRBV6-5
TGTGCCAGCAGTTATTCGGGGGGGAAGACCCAGTACTTC
CASSYSGGKTQYF
>once|TRBD1|TRBJ1-2|TRBV20-1
TGCAGTGCTCGCGGACAGGGGTCCGGAACTAACTATGGCTACACCTTC
CSARGQGSGTNYGYTF
>few|NA|TRBJ2-1|TRBV6-6
TGTGCCATGGGGGAGCAGGGTCGGAGAAATCCCTATGAGCAGTTCTTC
CAMGEQGRRNPYEQFF
>NA|TRBD2|TRBJ2-1|TRBV12-3/TRBV12-4
TGTGCCAGCACCCTTAAGCGGGGGGGCTACAATGAGCAGTTCTTC
CASTLKRGGYNEQFF
>few|NA|TRBJ1-1|TRBV6-4
TGTGCCAGCAGTGACTGGGAAGGGACTGAAGCTTTCTTT
CASSDWEGTEAFF
>NA|TRBD2|TRBJ2-3|TRBV5-1
TGCGCCAGCAGCAAGGGACTAGCGGGGATCACAGATACGCAGTATTTT
CASSKGLAGITDTQYF
>few|NA|TRBJ1-1|TRBV11-3
TGTGCCAGCAGCCGCAGGGGAACTGAAGCTTTCTTT
CASSRRGTEAFF